This T cell receptor (beta chain) was captured in a study of T cell clones after liver transplantation. As concerns this clone: Antigen: not known.

TCRbeta sequences of proliferating CFSE-low MLR cells were labeled alloreactive. Looked up from germline, CDR1 is MDHEN and CDR2 is SYDVKM. The CDR3 spans 11 residues. V was cut by 9 bases and J by 4 bases, with 10 bases left in between. Produced via immunoSEQ multiplex PCR; TCRdb's table is partial and in-frame only. The sample contains fewer than 2,500 clones, around 24% of which appear only once. This clonotype was obtained from a human patient who received a liver transplant. Some T cells may possibly be graft donor cells. The sample taken for sequencing was CD8+ T cells from cultured PBMCs. V gene TRBV28 combines with J gene TRBJ2-7, with D possibly TRBD1 on 5 matching bases. CDR3 nucleotides: TGTGCCAGTTCAACAGGTTACGAGCAGTACTTC. It is translated as CASSTGYEQYF. Full variable domain (missing parts from reference TRBV28 and TRBJ2-7): DVKVTQSSRYLVKRTGEKVFLECVQDMDHENMFWYRQDPGLGLRLIYFSYDVKMKEKGDIPEGYSVSREKKERFSLILESASTNQTSMYLCASSTGYEQYFGPGTRLTVT.